The 13 T cell receptor beta chains given below trace back to one sample, sequenced in a study of blood T cell repertoires in COVID-19. Libraries were prepared by immunoSEQ multiplex PCR; TCRdb keeps only in-frame clonotypes and omits some of them. This table holds about 280,000 clones, roughly 85% found once. Sequencing was carried out using peripheral blood. The receptors shown here come from a woman aged 65 to 85 with acute or convalescent COVID-19.

This clone occurred once. The rearrangement joins TRBV3-1 (or the pseudogene TRBV3-2) to TRBJ1-3, with a weak D call TRBD1 (5 bases). From germline, CDR1 is LGHDT and CDR2 YNNKEL (reference sequence). This CDR3 contains 16 residues. Deletions cut 0 bases from V and 5 bases from J, with 14 bases between. The CDR3 sequence is CASSQESAPGRNTIYF. The CDR3 DNA is TGTGCCAGCAGCCAAGAGTCCGCCCCAGGGAGAAACACCATATATTTT.

This chain uses TRBV5-1 with TRBJ1-2; TRBD1 is a possible D gene (6 bases). Per the germline V gene, CDR1 is SGHRS and CDR2 is YFSETQ. The germline V and J ends were trimmed by 4 bases and 1 base, with 11 bases remaining between them. The CDR3 consists of 14 residues. The CDR3 nucleotides are TGCGCCAGCAGCCGCATACAGGGTAACTATGGCTACACCTTC. Protein sequence: CASSRIQGNYGYTF.

This clone was picked up one time. This chain uses TRBV5-1 with TRBJ2-3; D is unresolved. With 5 bases removed from V and 2 bases from J, the gap between germline ends came to 6 bases. Looked up from germline, CDR1 is SGHRS and CDR2 is YFSETQ. The CDR3 extends over 12 amino acids. The CDR3 bases are TGCGCCAGCAGTCAGTACACAGATACGCAGTATTTT. This translates into CASSQYTDTQYF.

This chain uses TRBV27 with TRBJ2-3, with 11 bases fitting TRBD2. The CDR3 has 14 amino acids. The V gene's germline CDR1 is MNHEY and CDR2 SMNVEV (reference sequence). J was trimmed by 3 bases and V by 5 bases; bases with no gene match: 1. The CDR3 DNA is TGTGCCAGCAGTAGGACTAGCGGGACAGATACGCAGTATTTT. Encoded protein: CASSRTSGTDTQYF.

This chain joins TRBV3-1 (or the pseudogene TRBV3-2) and TRBJ1-3; D unresolved. This CDR3 has 15 residues. Looked up from germline, CDR1 is LGHDT and CDR2 is YNNKEL (reference sequence). V was clipped by 3 bases and J by 4 bases, with 13 bases between them. The CDR3 loop reads CASSHHGGGGNTIYF. The DNA for the CDR3 is TGTGCCAGCAGCCATCATGGTGGCGGAGGAAACACCATATATTTT.

The chain carries TRBV5-4 and TRBJ2-2, with D tentatively TRBD2 (6 bases). CDR3 size: 18 residues. V lost 3 bases and J 2 bases, leaving 20 bases between the germline ends. Per germline, CDR1 SGHNT and CDR2 YYREEE (reference sequence). The CDR3 here is CASSSLDWRGLNTGELFF. The CDR3 nucleotides read TGTGCCAGCAGCTCTCTTGATTGGCGGGGCCTTAACACCGGGGAGCTGTTTTTT.

The chain couples TRBV6-5 to TRBJ1-6, with D possibly TRBD1 on 5 matching bases. CDR1 MNHEY and CDR2 SVGAGI come from the germline V gene. The CDR3 runs to 15 residues. V shed 6 bases and J shed 7 bases, with 16 bases lying between them. The chain's CDR3 is CASSRKAGGNSPLHF. CDR3 DNA sequence: TGTGCCAGCAGCCGCAAGGCGGGGGGGAATTCACCCCTCCACTTT.

This clone has a single count. This chain uses TRBV3-1 (or the pseudogene TRBV3-2) with TRBJ1-1; the D is unclear. This CDR3 is 16 amino acids long. Trimming took 0 bases from V and 0 from J, leaving 11 bases between them. The germline V gene has CDR1 LGHDT and CDR2 YNNKEL (reference sequence). Written as DNA, the CDR3 is TGTGCCAGCAGCCAAGATAGGCGGTACCTGAACACTGAAGCTTTCTTT. As protein: CASSQDRRYLNTEAFF.

This chain links TRBV28 with TRBJ1-1, with D maybe TRBD1 (6 bases). The CDR3 covers 16 residues. The germline CDR1 and CDR2 sequences are MDHEN and SYDVKM. V was pared by 2 bases and J by 1 base, with 14 bases between. The CDR3 sequence is CASSLGGAGSNTEAFF. DNA for the CDR3: TGTGCCAGCAGTTTAGGGGGGGCGGGATCGAACACTGAAGCTTTCTTT.

The chain carries TRBV7-8 and TRBJ1-2; 8 bases are a match to TRBD1. Germline-derived CDR1 and CDR2 are SGHVS and FQNEAQ. J gave up 4 bases and V 1 base, and 8 bases lay outside the gene matches. The CDR3 is 16 residues long. The CDR3 protein is CASSLEGQGGFYGYTF. CDR3 nucleotides: TGTGCCAGCAGCTTAGAAGGACAGGGTGGTTTCTATGGCTACACCTTC.

The chain uses TRBV12-5 and TRBJ1-6, with 8 bases fitting TRBD1. CDR1 and CDR2 (germline): LGHNT, FRNRAP. The CDR3 runs to 17 residues. Trimming removed 3 bases from V and 7 bases from J; junction bases left unmatched: 11. In DNA form, the CDR3 reads TGTGCTAGTGGTTTTTCTTTAGGGACAGGAACCAATTCACCCCTCCACTTT. It encodes CASGFSLGTGTNSPLHF. The full variable domain, in which reference TRBV12-5 and TRBJ1-6 provide the parts outside the CDR3, is DARVTQTPRHKVTEMGQEVTMRCQPILGHNTVFWYRQTMMQGLELLAYFRNRAPLDDSGMPKDRFSAEMPDATLATLKIQPSEPRDSAVYFCASGFSLGTGTNSPLHFGNGTRLTVT.

The chain is built from TRBV2 and TRBJ2-3; 8 bases are a match to TRBD1. Germline CDR1 and CDR2: SNHLY and FYNNEI. This CDR3 has 14 residues. V dropped 6 bases and J dropped 4; count of bases not matched to a gene: 6. The DNA for the CDR3 is TGTGCCAGCAGCGCGGACAGGGTTGCAGATACGCAGTATTTT. This codes for CASSADRVADTQYF.

As concerns this clone: This CDR3 is also generated by other DNA sequences in the sample. This chain connects TRBV5-6 to TRBJ2-5; perhaps TRBD1 as D (5 bases). Germline V CDR1 and CDR2: SGHDT, YYEEEE. The length of the CDR3 is 13 residues. The V gene lost 4 bases and the J gene lost 2 bases, with 9 bases spanning the gap. The CDR3 spells CASSLDRQETQYF. CDR3 coding DNA: TGTGCCAGCAGCCTCGACAGACAAGAGACCCAGTACTTC.